Below are 28 T cell receptor beta chains sequenced from a single sample in a study of T cell repertoires in cytomegalovirus infection. MiXCR was run by TCRdb on the reads, yielding one entry per CDR3 protein. This sample has 500,000 or so distinct CDR3 sequences, with about 17% found just once. The sequenced sample was CD8+ T cells from PBMCs. The receptor set was obtained from a human donor in good health (CMV status not recorded). Some clones in this sample may be carry-over from other donors' samples.

This clonotype appeared a few times. The V gene is TRBV27, the J gene TRBJ2-7; D ambiguous. Trimming shortened V by 3 bases and J by 0 bases, and 15 bases separated the two germline ends. The CDR3 loop spans 16 amino acids. Germline V CDR1 and CDR2: MNHEY, SMNVEV (reference sequence). The CDR3 loop reads CASSFGPPRFSYEQYF. DNA for the CDR3: TGTGCCAGCAGTTTTGGTCCCCCCCGCTTCTCCTACGAGCAGTACTTC.

Many counts were recorded for this clonotype. This rearrangement joins TRBV7-9 to TRBJ2-7; 10 bases are a match to TRBD2. This CDR3 has 15 residues. V gave up 5 bases and J gave up 6 bases; unmatched junction bases: 10. Germline CDR1 SEHNR, CDR2 FQNEAQ (reference sequence). CDR3 DNA: TGTGCCAGCAGCCTCAGTTCTAGCGGGAGCTTCGAGCAGTACTTC. This sequence encodes CASSLSSSGSFEQYF. Filled out from reference TRBV7-9 and TRBJ2-7, the complete variable domain reads DTGVSQNPRHKITKRGQNVTFRCDPISEHNRLYWYRQTLGQGPEFLTYFQNEAQLEKSRLLSDRFSAERPKGSFSTLEIQRTEQGDSAMYLCASSLSSSGSFEQYFGPGTRLTVT.

This clonotype was recorded many times. This chain links TRBV7-9 with TRBJ2-7; TRBD1 is a possible D gene (5 bases). CDR3 length: 16 amino acids. CDR1 is SEHNR, CDR2 FQNEAQ, per germline (reference sequence). Trimming cost V 0 bases and J 5 bases, with 17 bases left between them. The CDR3 reads CASSLAVAGLTDEQYF. CDR3 DNA: TGTGCCAGCAGCTTAGCGGTGGCAGGGCTGACGGACGAGCAGTACTTC.

Regarding this clonotype: A read error may be the cause here, since a much bigger clone is one base away. The chain is built from TRBV5-6 and TRBJ1-5; TRBD1 agrees at 8 bases. The CDR3 runs to 14 residues. From germline, CDR1 is SGHDT and CDR2 YYEEEE. With V trimmed by 3 bases and J by 1 base, 0 bases remained unmatched. CDR3 DNA: TGTGCCAGCAGCTGGACAGGGAGCAATCAGCCCCAGCATTTT. It specifies CASSWTGSNQPQHF.

This clonotype was counted many times. The chain is built from TRBV11-2 and TRBJ2-3; D not certain. The CDR3 covers 19 residues. The germline CDR1 and CDR2 sequences are SGHAT and FQNNGV. V was clipped by 4 bases and J by 4 bases, with 27 bases between them. The CDR3 is CASSWIPGLPGTIPDTQYF. CDR3 nucleotides: TGTGCCAGCAGCTGGATCCCGGGCCTCCCCGGAACTATTCCAGATACGCAGTATTTT.

This clonotype has a count of ten or more. This chain uses TRBV7-6 with TRBJ1-2; 8 nucleotides agree with TRBD1. This CDR3 region has 13 residues. With 5 bases clipped from V and 8 bases from J, the junction kept 7 bases outside the gene matches. Germline lookup yields CDR1 SGHVS and CDR2 FNYEAQ. This CDR3 reads CASSADRGRGYTF. The CDR3 DNA reads TGTGCCAGCAGCGCCGACAGGGGAAGAGGCTACACCTTC.

The sample holds many counts of this clonotype. The chain has TRBV6-6 and TRBJ2-5; D call uncertain. CDR3 length: 14 amino acids. V was clipped by 4 bases and J by 6 bases, with 15 bases between them. Germline V gene lookup returns CDR1 MNHNY and CDR2 SVGAGI (reference sequence). The DNA of the CDR3 is TGTGCCAGCAGTTCTCAGACCCACCCGAAGACCCAGTACTTC. Protein: CASSSQTHPKTQYF.

J is TRBJ2-3 and V is TRBV30; 12 bases line up with TRBD2. Germline CDR1 is GTSNPN and CDR2 is SVGIG (reference sequence). V shed 5 bases and J 4 bases; nucleotides not matched to a gene: 4. This CDR3 region has 14 residues. DNA for the CDR3: TGTGCCTGGGCTAGCGGGAGGGCCCCAGATACGCAGTATTTT. Protein: CAWASGRAPDTQYF.

This clonotype was observed many times. V is TRBV28 and J is TRBJ2-1; 8 nucleotides match TRBD2. The length of the CDR3 is 16 residues. The J segment lost 10 bases and the V segment lost 5 bases, leaving 16 bases of the junction unmatched. Germline CDR1 reads MDHEN; CDR2 reads SYDVKM. The CDR3 DNA reads TGTGCCAGCAGTGTTCTGGGCGGGGGGCGCGAGTCCGAGCAGTTCTTC. The encoded protein is CASSVLGGGRESEQFF.

The chain joins TRBV5-1 to TRBJ2-2; D uncertain. The length of the CDR3 is 17 residues. CDR1 and CDR2 (germline): SGHRS, YFSETQ. Trimming stripped 1 base from V and 0 bases from J, with 13 bases between. In nucleotides, the CDR3 is TGCGCCAGCAGCTTGATTATTTTAGACTCGAACACCGGGGAGCTGTTTTTT. It yields the protein CASSLIILDSNTGELFF.

The chain recombines TRBV10-3 with TRBJ2-7; 7 bases agree with TRBD2. The V segment lost 2 bases and the J segment 4 bases; nucleotides outside the gene matches: 8. CDR1 is ENHRY and CDR2 is SYGVKD in the germline V gene. This CDR3 has 15 residues. The chain's CDR3 is CAISEGTTRNYEQYF. CDR3 nucleotides: TGTGCCATCAGTGAGGGGACTACCAGAAATTACGAGCAGTACTTC.

The gene calls are TRBV12-3 or TRBV12-4 and TRBJ1-1, with a tentative D call TRBD1 (5 bases). Deletions cut 11 bases from V and 1 base from J, with 11 bases between. This CDR3 spans 12 amino acids. The CDR3 loop reads CAVRGGNTEAFF. CDR3 bases: TGTGCCGTCCGGGGGGGGAACACTGAAGCTTTCTTT.

This clonotype was observed a single time. This clone may be a read error of a much larger clone one base away. No conserved phenylalanine or tryptophan ends this CDR3, so it is likely a read error. The chain recombines TRBV4-1 with TRBJ2-1, with TRBD2 identical over 9 bases. Germline-derived CDR1 and CDR2 are MGHRA and YSYEKL. With V trimmed by 3 bases and J by 9 bases, 3 bases remained unmatched. CDR3 length equals 13 residues. The CDR3 region has the DNA TGCGCCAGCAGCCAGGCGGGGGGGCTTGAGCAGTTCTTA. Translation gives CASSQAGGLEQFL.

This clonotype was counted many times. The CDR3 nucleotides read TGCGCCAGCAGTACCGGGACTAGCGGGAGAGGAGAGCAGTTCTTC. Translation gives CASSTGTSGRGEQFF. The genes are TRBV4-1 and TRBJ2-1; 14 bases map to TRBD2. With V trimmed by 6 bases and J by 10 bases, 8 bases remained unmatched. Looked up from germline, CDR1 is MGHRA and CDR2 is YSYEKL. This CDR3 has 15 residues.

This clonotype was observed at least ten times. The gene calls are TRBV7-8 and TRBJ1-1; D unresolved. The CDR3 covers 14 residues. Germline assignment: CDR1 SGHVS and CDR2 FQNEAQ. Trimming left V 6 bases short and J 1 base short, with 12 bases between. The CDR3 nucleotides are TGTGCCAGCAGTGGGGTGGAAGGGAACACTGAAGCTTTCTTT. Translating it yields CASSGVEGNTEAFF.

This clonotype appeared many times. The chain uses TRBV7-9 and TRBJ1-2; D unclear. The CDR3 is 11 residues long. CDR1 SEHNR and CDR2 FQNEAQ come from the germline V gene (reference sequence). The V end was cut by 1 base, the J end by 10 bases, with 7 bases between. The CDR3 loop reads CASSLDRDYTF. For the CDR3, the DNA is TGTGCCAGCAGCTTAGACAGAGACTACACCTTC.

This clonotype was recorded a few times. The chain has TRBV25-1 and TRBJ2-7; D might be TRBD2 (6 bases). V lost 1 base, J lost 3 bases, and 19 bases lay in between. Germline V lookup: CDR1 MGHDK, CDR2 SYGVNS. The CDR3 contains 17 residues. CDR3 DNA sequence: TGTGCCAGCAGTGAATTTTCGGCTAGCGAAGGCAACTACGAGCAGTACTTC. Translated, it gives CASSEFSASEGNYEQYF.

The CDR3 coding sequence is TGTGCCAGCAGCTCCCGAGGAACAGGGGGCCGAGAGACCCAGTACTTC. It is translated as CASSSRGTGGRETQYF. The chain uses TRBV7-9 and TRBJ2-5, with 9 bases matching TRBD1. The CDR3 runs 16 residues. V trimming: 4 bases; J trimming: 4 bases; junction bases outside the gene matches: 10. From germline, CDR1 is SEHNR and CDR2 FQNEAQ (reference sequence).

This chain connects TRBV30 to TRBJ1-6, with D possibly matching TRBD1 (6 bases). Germline-derived CDR1 and CDR2 are GTSNPN and SVGIG (reference sequence). The CDR3 is 16 residues long. V shed 7 bases and J shed 0 bases, with 16 bases lying between them. The chain's CDR3 is CALIPGESSYNSPLHF. CDR3 DNA: TGTGCCTTGATTCCAGGGGAAAGCTCCTATAATTCACCCCTCCACTTT.

This clonotype has only a few counts. The gene calls are TRBV7-3 and TRBJ2-3; 7 bases match TRBD2. Germline CDR1 is SGHTA and CDR2 is FQGTGA. The CDR3 loop spans 15 amino acids. With 5 bases clipped from V and 4 bases from J, the junction kept 9 bases outside the gene matches. CDR3 amino acids: CASSLSGNGADTQYF. The CDR3 nucleotides read TGTGCCAGCAGCCTAAGCGGGAATGGGGCAGATACGCAGTATTTT.

The chain couples TRBV20-1 to TRBJ2-2; no firm D call. The CDR3 is 8 amino acids. In germline, CDR1 is DFQATT, CDR2 SNEGSKA (reference sequence). CDR3 bases: TGCAGCCCCGGGGAGCTGTTTTTT. This encodes CSPGELFF.

V usage is TRBV28 and J usage is TRBJ2-7, with 7 bases fitting TRBD2. Germline CDR1 MDHEN, CDR2 SYDVKM. The CDR3 is 15 amino acids. Trimming cost V 5 bases and J 4 bases; bases outside gene matches: 11. Here the CDR3 reads CASSPLLREVYEQYF. The CDR3 nucleotides read TGTGCCAGCAGTCCTCTCTTACGGGAGGTTTACGAGCAGTACTTC. Using reference TRBV28 and TRBJ2-7 for the parts outside the CDR3, the full variable domain is DVKVTQSSRYLVKRTGEKVFLECVQDMDHENMFWYRQDPGLGLRLIYFSYDVKMKEKGDIPEGYSVSREKKERFSLILESASTNQTSMYLCASSPLLREVYEQYFGPGTRLTVT.

CDR3 residues: CASSQVRGWDIQYF. The CDR3 nucleotides are TGCGCCAGCAGCCAAGTACGGGGGTGGGACATTCAGTACTTC. The genes are TRBV4-1 and TRBJ2-4; perhaps TRBD2 as D (6 bases). V lost 1 base and J lost 8, with 12 bases in between. The CDR3 spans 14 residues. Germline CDR1 and CDR2: MGHRA and YSYEKL.

The table lists this clonotype with many counts. The rearrangement uses TRBV7-2 and TRBJ1-4; D unclear. Germline CDR1 is SGHTA and CDR2 is FQGNSA. V was clipped by 6 bases and J by 11 bases, with 13 bases between them. This CDR3 contains 12 residues. The CDR3 spells CASRDPSSKLFF. The CDR3 DNA is TGTGCCAGCAGAGACCCCAGCTCTAAACTGTTTTTT.

This clonotype was observed at least ten times. The chain is built from TRBV7-3 and TRBJ2-1; the D gene could be TRBD1 or TRBD2 (5 bases each). Germline-derived CDR1 and CDR2 are SGHTA and FQGTGA. The CDR3 sequence is 14 residues long. V was trimmed by 9 bases and J by 4 bases, leaving 16 bases between them. The CDR3 is CARPGQGIYNEQFF. CDR3 sequence (DNA): TGTGCCAGACCGGGGCAGGGTATTTACAATGAGCAGTTCTTC.

V is TRBV19 and J is TRBJ2-1; the D call may be TRBD1 or TRBD2 (5 bases each). CDR1 is LNHDA, CDR2 SQIVND, per germline (reference sequence). The CDR3 loop spans 16 amino acids. The V end was cut by 3 bases, the J end by 0 bases, with 12 bases between. CDR3 nucleotides: TGTGCCAGTAGTATGAGTCCAGGGAGCTCCTACAATGAGCAGTTCTTC. It encodes CASSMSPGSSYNEQFF.

The chain links TRBV14 to TRBJ2-4; D not resolved. The V end was cut by 3 bases, the J end by 7 bases, with 16 bases between. CDR3 length: 15 amino acids. The V gene's germline CDR1 is SGHDN and CDR2 FVKESK. CDR3 nucleotide sequence: TGTGCCAGCAGCCAGAGACGGAGACTGGGTAACATTCAGTACTTC. Translated, it gives CASSQRRRLGNIQYF.

This clonotype has ten or more counts. The genes are TRBV11-2 and TRBJ2-1; no definite D call. The CDR3 is 16 amino acids. The V end was cut by 3 bases, the J end by 4 bases, with 16 bases between. Germline values: CDR1 SGHAT, CDR2 FQNNGV. For the CDR3, the DNA is TGTGCCAGCAGCTTTCGGAAGGGCGTAGGGTACAATGAGCAGTTCTTC. This gives the protein CASSFRKGVGYNEQFF.